This TCR beta chain was recovered during a study of response to subunit inactivated influenza vaccine. Findings and limits, study-wide: Authors proposed each seasonal influenza vaccination draws in few new T cells.

One entry per CDR3 protein, called by TCRdb with MiXCR from the RT-PCR reads. The sample carries 650,000 to 800,000 distinct CDR3 sequences, roughly 13% recorded once. Comment on this clonotype: Its matching antigen is unknown.

CDR1 is SGHDN, CDR2 FVKESK, per germline. V was trimmed by 3 bases and J by 1 base, leaving 15 bases between them. The CDR3 consists of 16 residues. This clonotype was obtained from a man between 50 and 59 years old who received an inactivated influenza vaccine. The source was PBMCs from blood, collected 14 to 15 days before vaccination. This chain joins TRBV14 and TRBJ2-5; D uncertain. CDR3 region: CASSHGLWGGQETQYF. CDR3 DNA sequence: TGTGCCAGCAGCCACGGATTATGGGGTGGCCAAGAGACCCAGTACTTC.